Listed below are T cell receptor beta chains from one sample, sequenced in a study of blood T cells in healthy people across ages. Via MiXCR, TCRdb re-called the 5' RACE reads, giving one row per CDR3 protein. The table records over 1,300,000 distinct CDR3 sequences, 55% to 75% of them present only once. Source material: blood. The source of these receptors is a man aged 18 to 30 in good health. Both conserved end residues are part of each CDR3. Each record gives: V gene, J gene, D gene, clone size, CDR3 protein, CDR3 DNA. D genes are given only for firm matches. Rows may omit the clone size; those that give it use once, few, many or a size class.

v_call: TRBV20-1
j_call: TRBJ1-5
d_call: .
clone_size: once
cdr3_aa: CSAPTNFSNQPQHF
cdr3_nt: TGCAGTGCGCCGACAAATTTTAGCAATCAGCCCCAGCATTTT

v_call: TRBV10-3
j_call: TRBJ2-1
d_call: .
clone_size: few
cdr3_aa: CAISDSRIDLQFF
cdr3_nt: TGTGCCATCAGTGACTCCCGTATCGACTTGCAGTTCTTC

v_call: TRBV10-3
j_call: TRBJ1-2
d_call: TRBD1
clone_size: .
cdr3_aa: CAISLDRDGYTF
cdr3_nt: TGTGCCATCAGTCTCGACAGGGACGGCTACACCTTC

v_call: TRBV4-2
j_call: TRBJ2-7
d_call: TRBD2
clone_size: .
cdr3_aa: CASSQDGAGGINEQYF
cdr3_nt: TGTGCCAGCAGCCAAGATGGAGCGGGGGGGATCAATGAGCAGTACTTC

v_call: TRBV7-9
j_call: TRBJ2-7
d_call: .
clone_size: .
cdr3_aa: CASSLLGTSPYEQYF
cdr3_nt: TGTGCCAGCAGCTTATTAGGCACATCGCCCTACGAGCAGTACTTC

v_call: TRBV11-2
j_call: TRBJ1-6
d_call: .
clone_size: .
cdr3_aa: CTSRPGWGHVGNSPLHF
cdr3_nt: TGTACCAGCAGACCGGGGTGGGGGCATGTCGGAAATTCACCCCTCCACTTT

v_call: TRBV4-1
j_call: TRBJ1-4
d_call: .
clone_size: .
cdr3_aa: CASSPKWAAGDENLFF
cdr3_nt: TGCGCCAGCAGCCCGAAGTGGGCGGCGGGGGATGAAAACCTGTTTTTT

v_call: TRBV20-1
j_call: TRBJ1-2
d_call: TRBD1
clone_size: few
cdr3_aa: CSANGQGTGYTF
cdr3_nt: TGCAGTGCTAACGGACAGGGGACAGGCTACACCTTC

v_call: TRBV29-1
j_call: TRBJ1-2
d_call: TRBD1
clone_size: .
cdr3_aa: CSVEEGQANYGYTF
cdr3_nt: TGCAGCGTTGAAGAGGGACAGGCTAACTATGGCTACACCTTC

v_call: TRBV14
j_call: TRBJ2-6
d_call: TRBD1
clone_size: .
cdr3_aa: CASSQGTGIGGANVLTF
cdr3_nt: TGTGCCAGCAGCCAAGGGACAGGGATTGGTGGGGCCAACGTCCTGACTTTC

v_call: TRBV6-5
j_call: TRBJ2-7
d_call: .
clone_size: .
cdr3_aa: CASSPEYHYEQYF
cdr3_nt: TGTGCCAGCAGTCCTGAATACCACTACGAGCAGTACTTC

v_call: TRBV11-2
j_call: TRBJ2-7
d_call: TRBD1
clone_size: few
cdr3_aa: CASSPDRDYEQYF
cdr3_nt: TGTGCCAGCAGCCCCGACAGGGACTACGAGCAGTACTTC

v_call: TRBV5-5
j_call: TRBJ1-5
d_call: TRBD1
clone_size: .
cdr3_aa: CASSNDRDRNQPQHF
cdr3_nt: TGTGCCAGCAGCAACGACAGGGATAGGAATCAGCCCCAGCATTTT

v_call: TRBV4-1
j_call: TRBJ2-2
d_call: .
clone_size: .
cdr3_aa: CASSHPTGYTGELFF
cdr3_nt: TGCGCCAGCAGCCACCCCACAGGGTACACCGGGGAGCTGTTTTTT

v_call: TRBV27
j_call: TRBJ2-7
d_call: .
clone_size: .
cdr3_aa: CASSLAPQVGYEQYF
cdr3_nt: TGTGCCAGCAGTTTAGCCCCACAGGTCGGCTACGAGCAGTACTTC

v_call: TRBV25-1
j_call: TRBJ2-5
d_call: .
clone_size: .
cdr3_aa: CASSDPTDNPETQYF
cdr3_nt: TGTGCCAGCAGTGACCCCACGGACAACCCGGAGACCCAGTACTTC

v_call: TRBV28
j_call: TRBJ1-6
d_call: .
clone_size: .
cdr3_aa: CASKSGGDNSPLHF
cdr3_nt: TGTGCCAGTAAGTCGGGGGGGGATAATTCACCCCTCCACTTT

v_call: TRBV12-3/TRBV12-4
j_call: TRBJ1-6
d_call: .
clone_size: .
cdr3_aa: CASSLGTVQSPLHF
cdr3_nt: TGTGCCAGCAGTTTAGGGACAGTTCAATCACCCCTCCACTTT

v_call: TRBV5-1
j_call: TRBJ2-5
d_call: .
clone_size: few
cdr3_aa: CASSLSSPTLPQETQYF
cdr3_nt: TGCGCCAGCAGCTTGTCTTCCCCGACCTTACCACAAGAGACCCAGTACTTC

v_call: TRBV6-5
j_call: TRBJ2-7
d_call: TRBD1
clone_size: .
cdr3_aa: CASSYLGQVGTYEQYF
cdr3_nt: TGTGCCAGCAGTTACCTCGGACAGGTTGGTACCTACGAGCAGTACTTC

v_call: TRBV29-1
j_call: TRBJ2-3
d_call: TRBD2
clone_size: few
cdr3_aa: CSVGGGTATDTQYF
cdr3_nt: TGCAGCGTTGGCGGGGGGACCGCCACAGATACGCAGTATTTT

v_call: TRBV20-1
j_call: TRBJ2-5
d_call: .
clone_size: .
cdr3_aa: CSARDQGWGETQYF
cdr3_nt: TGCAGTGCTAGAGATCAGGGTTGGGGGGAGACCCAGTACTTC

v_call: TRBV19
j_call: TRBJ1-1
d_call: .
clone_size: .
cdr3_aa: CASLGVSEAFF
cdr3_nt: TGTGCCAGTTTGGGGGTCTCTGAAGCTTTCTTT

v_call: TRBV15
j_call: TRBJ2-5
d_call: .
clone_size: once
cdr3_aa: CATSRPDRVGKETQYF
cdr3_nt: TGTGCCACCAGCAGACCGGACCGGGTGGGGAAAGAGACCCAGTACTTC

v_call: TRBV11-2
j_call: TRBJ2-5
d_call: TRBD2
clone_size: once
cdr3_aa: CASSLGDKRDGGETQYF
cdr3_nt: TGTGCCAGCAGCTTAGGGGATAAGCGGGATGGCGGAGAGACCCAGTACTTC

v_call: TRBV15
j_call: TRBJ2-1
d_call: TRBD2
clone_size: few
cdr3_aa: CATSRDHKRGGLNEQFF
cdr3_nt: TGTGCCACCAGCAGAGATCACAAGCGGGGGGGCCTAAATGAGCAGTTCTTC

v_call: TRBV7-2
j_call: TRBJ2-3
d_call: .
clone_size: .
cdr3_aa: CASSLARETDTQYF
cdr3_nt: TGTGCCAGCAGCTTAGCCAGGGAAACAGATACGCAGTATTTT

v_call: TRBV2
j_call: TRBJ2-7
d_call: .
clone_size: .
cdr3_aa: CASAARAAYEQYF
cdr3_nt: TGTGCCAGTGCCGCTCGGGCCGCCTACGAGCAGTACTTC

v_call: TRBV27
j_call: TRBJ2-5
d_call: .
clone_size: .
cdr3_aa: CASSLTASRETQYF
cdr3_nt: TGTGCCAGCAGTTTGACGGCCTCTAGGGAGACCCAGTACTTC

v_call: TRBV28
j_call: TRBJ1-6
d_call: TRBD1
clone_size: .
cdr3_aa: CASSPPRQGRNSPLHF
cdr3_nt: TGTGCCAGCAGCCCCCCCCGACAGGGGAGAAATTCACCCCTCCACTTT

v_call: TRBV2
j_call: TRBJ2-3
d_call: .
clone_size: .
cdr3_aa: CASKQDSARDTQYF
cdr3_nt: TGTGCCAGCAAACAAGACTCCGCGAGAGATACGCAGTATTTT

v_call: TRBV4-3
j_call: TRBJ2-7
d_call: .
clone_size: .
cdr3_aa: CASSQVVDSSYEQYF
cdr3_nt: TGCGCCAGCAGCCAAGTCGTGGACAGCAGTTACGAGCAGTACTTC

v_call: TRBV12-3/TRBV12-4
j_call: TRBJ2-1
d_call: .
clone_size: .
cdr3_aa: CASSLRQVGNEQFF
cdr3_nt: TGTGCCAGCAGTCTACGACAGGTGGGCAATGAGCAGTTCTTC

v_call: TRBV12-3/TRBV12-4
j_call: TRBJ2-1
d_call: .
clone_size: .
cdr3_aa: CASSWGLAIDNEQFF
cdr3_nt: TGTGCCAGCAGTTGGGGACTGGCGATCGACAATGAGCAGTTCTTC

v_call: TRBV20-1
j_call: TRBJ2-3
d_call: .
clone_size: .
cdr3_aa: CSASSGPSTDTQYF
cdr3_nt: TGCAGTGCTAGTTCGGGCCCTAGCACAGATACGCAGTATTTT

v_call: TRBV4-2
j_call: TRBJ1-2
d_call: .
clone_size: .
cdr3_aa: CASSQLSGYTF
cdr3_nt: TGTGCCAGCAGCCAACTCAGTGGCTACACCTTC

v_call: TRBV28
j_call: TRBJ2-7
d_call: TRBD1
clone_size: .
cdr3_aa: CASSSETGGYEQYF
cdr3_nt: TGTGCCAGCAGTTCGGAGACAGGGGGCTACGAGCAGTACTTC

v_call: TRBV24-1
j_call: TRBJ2-1
d_call: .
clone_size: .
cdr3_aa: CATSQGLGNEQFF
cdr3_nt: TGTGCCACCTCCCAGGGCCTGGGGAATGAGCAGTTCTTC

v_call: TRBV10-3
j_call: TRBJ2-7
d_call: TRBD1
clone_size: few
cdr3_aa: CAISSGQGFDEQYF
cdr3_nt: TGTGCCATCAGTTCGGGACAGGGTTTTGACGAGCAGTACTTC

v_call: TRBV12-3/TRBV12-4
j_call: TRBJ1-1
d_call: .
clone_size: .
cdr3_aa: CASSLAGRLDTEAFF
cdr3_nt: TGTGCCAGCAGTTTAGCGGGGAGGTTGGACACTGAAGCTTTCTTT

v_call: TRBV27
j_call: TRBJ2-1
d_call: TRBD2
clone_size: .
cdr3_aa: CASSLSVGRRYEQFF
cdr3_nt: TGTGCCAGCAGTTTATCCGTCGGGAGGAGGTATGAGCAGTTCTTC

v_call: TRBV4-2
j_call: TRBJ1-1
d_call: TRBD1
clone_size: .
cdr3_aa: CASSQRTGDTEAFF
cdr3_nt: TGTGCCAGCAGCCAGAGGACAGGGGACACTGAAGCTTTCTTT

v_call: TRBV12-3/TRBV12-4
j_call: TRBJ1-5
d_call: TRBD1
clone_size: .
cdr3_aa: CASSPGTGEAQPQHF
cdr3_nt: TGTGCCAGCAGTCCGGGGACAGGGGAGGCTCAGCCCCAGCATTTT

v_call: TRBV7-8
j_call: TRBJ1-4
d_call: .
clone_size: .
cdr3_aa: CASSLIQPSEKLFF
cdr3_nt: TGTGCCAGCAGCTTAATCCAGCCGTCTGAAAAACTGTTTTTT

v_call: TRBV27
j_call: TRBJ2-1
d_call: .
clone_size: .
cdr3_aa: CASSQVGGGTRDNEQFF
cdr3_nt: TGTGCCAGCAGCCAAGTTGGAGGCGGGACCAGAGACAATGAGCAGTTCTTC

v_call: TRBV20-1
j_call: TRBJ2-5
d_call: TRBD2
clone_size: .
cdr3_aa: CSAKTLAGDQEAQYF
cdr3_nt: TGCAGTGCCAAGACCCTAGCGGGGGACCAAGAGGCCCAGTACTTC

v_call: TRBV6-2/TRBV6-3
j_call: TRBJ1-2
d_call: TRBD1
clone_size: few
cdr3_aa: CASSYSFVGTDYGYTF
cdr3_nt: TGTGCCAGCAGTTACTCGTTTGTTGGGACAGACTATGGCTACACCTTC

v_call: TRBV29-1
j_call: TRBJ2-1
d_call: .
clone_size: .
cdr3_aa: CSDTTGQFF
cdr3_nt: TGCAGCGACACAACGGGGCAGTTCTTC

v_call: TRBV20-1
j_call: TRBJ1-6
d_call: .
clone_size: .
cdr3_aa: CSARRLQGGSYNSPLHF
cdr3_nt: TGCAGTGCTAGGAGGTTACAGGGAGGCTCCTATAATTCACCCCTCCACTTT

v_call: TRBV6-2/TRBV6-3
j_call: TRBJ2-7
d_call: .
clone_size: many
cdr3_aa: CASSSSEQYF
cdr3_nt: TGTGCCAGCAGTTCTAGCGAGCAGTACTTC

v_call: TRBV4-1
j_call: TRBJ2-1
d_call: .
clone_size: .
cdr3_aa: CASSPTAFEQFF
cdr3_nt: TGCGCCAGCAGCCCAACAGCATTTGAGCAGTTCTTC

v_call: TRBV10-3
j_call: TRBJ2-2
d_call: .
clone_size: once
cdr3_aa: CAIGGGRPGLGELFF
cdr3_nt: TGTGCCATCGGAGGGGGCAGGCCCGGCCTGGGGGAGCTGTTTTTT

v_call: TRBV7-2
j_call: TRBJ1-2
d_call: .
clone_size: .
cdr3_aa: CASSFIGTADGYTF
cdr3_nt: TGTGCCAGCAGCTTTATCGGCACAGCTGACGGCTACACCTTC

v_call: TRBV6-5
j_call: TRBJ2-4
d_call: TRBD1
clone_size: .
cdr3_aa: CASRRRGRPLDIQYF
cdr3_nt: TGTGCCAGCAGGCGCAGGGGGCGTCCTCTGGACATTCAGTACTTC

v_call: TRBV3-1
j_call: TRBJ2-1
d_call: TRBD1
clone_size: few
cdr3_aa: CASSQEWTGFNEQFF
cdr3_nt: TGTGCCAGCAGCCAAGAATGGACAGGGTTCAATGAGCAGTTCTTC